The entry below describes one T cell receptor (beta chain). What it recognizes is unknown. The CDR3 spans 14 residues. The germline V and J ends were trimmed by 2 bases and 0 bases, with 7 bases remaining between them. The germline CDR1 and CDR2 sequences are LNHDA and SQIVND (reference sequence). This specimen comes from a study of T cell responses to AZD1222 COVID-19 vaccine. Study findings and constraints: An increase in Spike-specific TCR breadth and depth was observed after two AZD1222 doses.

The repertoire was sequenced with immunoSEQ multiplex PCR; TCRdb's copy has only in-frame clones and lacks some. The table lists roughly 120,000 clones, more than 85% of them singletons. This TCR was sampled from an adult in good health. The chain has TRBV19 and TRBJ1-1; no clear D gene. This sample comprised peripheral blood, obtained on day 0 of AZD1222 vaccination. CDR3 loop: CASSILGLNTEAFF. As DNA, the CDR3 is TGTGCCAGTAGTATATTAGGACTGAACACTGAAGCTTTCTTT.